Below, 21 T cell receptor beta chains from the same sample are listed, as sequenced in a study of long-term antiretroviral therapy in people with HIV. Survey-level immunoSEQ v3.0 assays were run. Using immunoSEQ multiplex PCR, the repertoire was profiled, and TCRdb retains in-frame clones only, with some absent. The sample contains roughly 25,000 clones, around 83% of which appear only once. The material was unsorted PBMCs, obtained 0.4 years after starting antiretroviral therapy. The receptors originated from a man over 45 with HIV.

A single count supports this clone. The CDR3 nucleotides read TGTGCCAGCAGCTTATCGGTTGAAGCTTTCTTT. Residues: CASSLSVEAFF. J is TRBJ1-1 and V is TRBV7-2; D gene unclear. The V end lost 2 bases, the J end lost 7 bases, and 5 bases lay between the germline ends. The V gene's germline CDR1 is SGHTA and CDR2 FQGNSA. The CDR3 length is 11 residues.

The rearrangement joins TRBV6-1 to TRBJ1-5; D perhaps matches TRBD1 (5 bases). This CDR3 is 15 amino acids long. Trimming stripped 2 bases from V and 1 base from J, with 9 bases between. Germline CDR1 MNHNS, CDR2 SASEGT. CDR3 loop: CASSEIWGSNQPQHF. CDR3 DNA sequence: TGTGCCAGCAGTGAAATCTGGGGGAGCAATCAGCCCCAGCATTTT.

The V gene is TRBV9, the J gene TRBJ2-1, with D tentatively TRBD2 (5 bases). The CDR3 is 14 amino acids. The germline V gene has CDR1 SGDLS and CDR2 YYNGEE. V was shortened by 4 bases and J by 5 bases, with 13 bases between the two germline ends. The CDR3 loop is CASSTEDGNNEQFF. The CDR3 coding sequence is TGTGCCAGCAGCACCGAGGACGGGAACAATGAGCAGTTCTTC. Variable domain in full (rest from reference TRBV9 and TRBJ2-1): DSGVTQTPKHLITATGQRVTLRCSPRSGDLSVYWYQQSLDQGLQFLIQYYNGEERAKGNILERFSAQQFPDLHSELNLSSLELGDSALYFCASSTEDGNNEQFFGPGTRLTVL.

The chain employs TRBV14 and TRBJ2-5, with TRBD1 matching 10 bases. Germline assignment: CDR1 SGHDN and CDR2 FVKESK. With 2 bases clipped from V and 2 bases from J, the junction kept 5 bases outside the gene matches. The length of the CDR3 is 16 residues. CDR3 amino acids: CASSQKRGQGQETQYF. In DNA form, the CDR3 reads TGTGCCAGCAGCCAAAAAAGGGGACAGGGGCAAGAGACCCAGTACTTC.

The rearrangement links TRBV27 to TRBJ1-1, with D possibly matching TRBD1 (6 bases). This CDR3 has 13 amino acids. Trimming stripped 2 bases from V and 9 bases from J, with 13 bases between. The germline gives CDR1 MNHEY, CDR2 SMNVEV (reference sequence). CDR3 sequence (DNA): TGTGCCAGCAGTTTACGGGAGGGGGAAAAAGCTTTCTTT. It codes for CASSLREGEKAFF.

V and J are TRBV7-9 and TRBJ1-2, with D possibly being TRBD1 (6 bases). Germline CDR1 SEHNR, CDR2 FQNEAQ (reference sequence). The CDR3 length is 15 residues. Trimming shortened V by 0 bases and J by 6 bases, and 14 bases separated the two germline ends. The CDR3 loop reads CASSLAQGLKNGYTF. The DNA for the CDR3 is TGTGCCAGCAGCTTAGCCCAGGGGTTGAAGAATGGCTACACCTTC.

V and J are TRBV7-3 and TRBJ2-5; D possibly corresponds to TRBD2 (5 bases). The CDR3 contains 13 residues. The germline gives CDR1 SGHTA, CDR2 FQGTGA. V lost 5 bases and J 1 base, leaving 8 bases between the germline ends. CDR3 nucleotide sequence: TGTGCCAGCAGCCTCGGGGTCCAAGAGACCCAGTACTTC. As protein: CASSLGVQETQYF.

The chain employs TRBV5-1 and TRBJ1-6; possible D gene TRBD1, 5 bases. The germline V and J ends were trimmed by 0 bases and 10 bases, with 11 bases remaining between them. Germline-derived CDR1 and CDR2 are SGHRS and YFSETQ. The CDR3 runs to 14 residues. The CDR3 region is CASSLGWGESPLHF. The CDR3 bases are TGCGCCAGCAGCTTGGGATGGGGCGAATCACCCCTCCACTTT. The full variable domain, in which reference TRBV5-1 and TRBJ1-6 provide the parts outside the CDR3, is KAGVTQTPRYLIKTRGQQVTLSCSPISGHRSVSWYQQTPGQGLQFLFEYFSETQRNKGNFPGRFSGRQFSNSRSEMNVSTLELGDSALYLCASSLGWGESPLHFGNGTRLTVT.

The chain employs TRBV4-1 and TRBJ1-2, with D tentatively TRBD1 (5 bases). The CDR3 is 17 amino acids. CDR1 and CDR2 (germline): MGHRA, YSYEKL. V was trimmed by 3 bases and J by 0 bases, leaving 17 bases between them. CDR3 nucleotide sequence: TGCGCCAGCAGCCAGCCCGGGTCCCGGGGGGCTAACTATGGCTACACCTTC. This gives the protein CASSQPGSRGANYGYTF.

The chain recombines TRBV5-1 with TRBJ2-5; D remains ambiguous. V was trimmed by 0 bases and J by 2 bases, leaving 5 bases between them. CDR1 SGHRS and CDR2 YFSETQ come from the germline V gene. This CDR3 spans 13 amino acids. CDR3 sequence reads: CASSLGLQETQYF. CDR3 bases: TGCGCCAGCAGCTTGGGCTTGCAAGAGACCCAGTACTTC.

This chain connects TRBV7-9 to TRBJ1-1, with D possibly TRBD1 on 5 matching bases. V was trimmed by 5 bases and J by 3 bases, leaving 16 bases between them. Germline V gene data show CDR1 as SEHNR and CDR2 as FQNEAQ (reference sequence). The CDR3 runs 15 residues. The CDR3: CASSGSRGGYTEAFF. In DNA form, the CDR3 reads TGTGCCAGCAGCGGTTCACGGGGGGGTTACACTGAAGCTTTCTTT. Complete variable domain (other parts from reference TRBV7-9 and TRBJ1-1): DTGVSQNPRHKITKRGQNVTFRCDPISEHNRLYWYRQTLGQGPEFLTYFQNEAQLEKSRLLSDRFSAERPKGSFSTLEIQRTEQGDSAMYLCASSGSRGGYTEAFFGQGTRLTVV.

This rearrangement joins TRBV27 to TRBJ2-5, with D possibly being TRBD2 (6 bases). CDR1 and CDR2 from the germline V gene are MNHEY and SMNVEV (reference sequence). Trimming took off 3 bases at V and 5 bases at J, with 19 bases between the two ends. This CDR3 contains 16 residues. Here the CDR3 reads CASSLGLREVRETQYF. In DNA form, the CDR3 reads TGTGCCAGCAGTTTGGGCTTGCGGGAAGTAAGGGAGACCCAGTACTTC.

This clone was detected only a few times. The chain uses TRBV7-2 and TRBJ1-6, with D possibly being TRBD1 (5 bases). Germline lookup yields CDR1 SGHTA and CDR2 FQGNSA. V dropped 4 bases and J dropped 6 bases, with 13 bases sitting between them. The CDR3 is 15 amino acids. CDR3 loop: CASSSPRGSNSPLHF. The CDR3 bases are TGTGCCAGCAGCTCCCCACGGGGCAGTAATTCACCCCTCCACTTT.

This clone was seen once. The genes are TRBV5-8 and TRBJ1-1; 10 nucleotides agree with TRBD1. The junction had 7 bases not matched to a gene; V was cut back by 1 base and J by 1 base. This CDR3 is built from 17 residues. The germline V gene has CDR1 SGHTS and CDR2 YDEGEE. The chain's CDR3 is CASSLRRQGAWNTEAFF. The CDR3 coding sequence is TGTGCCAGCAGCTTGCGTCGACAGGGGGCTTGGAACACTGAAGCTTTCTTT. The full variable domain, completed using reference TRBV5-8 and TRBJ1-1, is EAGVTQSPTHLIKTRGQQATLRCSPISGHTSVYWYQQALGLGLQFLLWYDEGEERNRGNFPPRFSGRQFPNYSSELNVNALELEDSALYLCASSLRRQGAWNTEAFFGQGTRLTVV.

The rearrangement joins TRBV29-1 to TRBJ1-1; unclear D gene. The V gene lost 4 bases and the J gene lost 0 bases, with 9 bases spanning the gap. The CDR3 runs 13 residues. Germline V gene sequence: CDR1 SQVTM, CDR2 ANQGSEA. The CDR3 sequence: CSVARPLNTEAFF. In nucleotides, the CDR3 is TGCAGCGTTGCCCGGCCGCTGAACACTGAAGCTTTCTTT.

This chain uses TRBV28 with TRBJ1-2, with 10 positions matching TRBD1. The V gene end was trimmed by 2 bases and the J gene end by 4 bases; junction bases not matched to a gene: 7. The CDR3 extends over 16 amino acids. Per germline, CDR1 MDHEN and CDR2 SYDVKM. CDR3 residues: CASSLGGQGVFYGYTF. DNA for the CDR3: TGTGCCAGCAGTTTAGGAGGACAGGGGGTTTTCTATGGCTACACCTTC.

This chain connects TRBV28 to TRBJ1-4; the D is unclear. Trimming shortened V by 3 bases and J by 7 bases, and 12 bases separated the two germline ends. This CDR3 is 14 amino acids long. Germline CDR1 MDHEN, CDR2 SYDVKM. The CDR3 coding sequence is TGTGCCAGCAGTTTGAACCCACGTATTGAAAAACTGTTTTTT. Encoded protein: CASSLNPRIEKLFF.

The chain combines TRBV28 with TRBJ2-1, with TRBD2 matching over 8 bases. Trimming took 2 bases from V and 14 from J; bases not matched to a gene: 5. Germline V gene lookup returns CDR1 MDHEN and CDR2 SYDVKM. There are 12 residues in the CDR3. CDR3 in DNA: TGTGCCAGCAGTTTACTGACTAGCGATAAGTTCTTC. It translates to CASSLLTSDKFF.

The chain links TRBV18 to TRBJ1-3; D gene ambiguous. Between the trimmed V and J ends, which lost 3 bases and 0 bases, there was a span of 6 bases. This CDR3 comprises 14 residues. Germline V gives CDR1 KGHSH, CDR2 LQKENI. The CDR3 bases are TGTGCCAGCTCACCCGTAGCCTCTGGAAACACCATATATTTT. Its translation is CASSPVASGNTIYF. Together with reference TRBV18 and TRBJ1-3, the CDR3 gives the full variable domain: NAGVMQNPRHLVRRRGQEARLRCSPMKGHSHVYWYRQLPEEGLKFMVYLQKENIIDESGMPKERFSAEFPKEGPSILRIQQVVRGDSAAYFCASSPVASGNTIYFGEGSWLTVV.

V is TRBV27 and J is TRBJ1-2, with D possibly TRBD1 on 5 matching bases. Germline V gene data show CDR1 as MNHEY and CDR2 as SMNVEV (reference sequence). With 8 bases removed from V and 5 bases from J, the gap between germline ends came to 21 bases. The CDR3 totals 15 residues. The CDR3 region is CASSMFAGDRYGYTF. The CDR3 region has the DNA TGTGCCAGCTCCATGTTTGCGGGGGACCGATATGGCTACACCTTC.

The J gene is TRBJ1-2, the V gene TRBV9, with no clear D. V lost 0 bases and J 2 bases, leaving 8 bases between the germline ends. Per the germline V gene, CDR1 is SGDLS and CDR2 is YYNGEE. The CDR3 is 14 residues long. CDR3 sequence (DNA): TGTGCCAGCAGCGTAGTCCCGGGGAACTATGGCTACACCTTC. This codes for CASSVVPGNYGYTF.